This TCR beta chain was identified in a study of blood T cells in healthy people across ages. Alongside a J-beta primer mix, a sample-barcoded 5' primer served in a second PCR lasting 7 to 11 cycles. Every sample produced at least 2.5 million CDR3-containing paired-end reads. TCRdb analysed the 5' RACE reads with MiXCR anew, one entry per CDR3 protein. In the table there are 550,000 to 700,000 distinct CDR3 sequences, 27% of which are singletons. This clonotype is a singleton in its sample. Trimming removed 0 bases at V and 4 bases at J, with 18 bases between. The germline V gene has CDR1 DFQATT and CDR2 SNEGSKA (reference sequence). The CDR3 spans 16 residues.

This chain links TRBV20-1 with TRBJ1-2, with D possibly being TRBD1 (6 bases). The sample consisted of blood. The clonotype comes from a woman aged 70-85 years in good health. The CDR3 DNA is TGCAGTGCTAGAGATATGAGGCGACAGGTACCCTATGGCTACACCTTC. The encoded protein is CSARDMRRQVPYGYTF.